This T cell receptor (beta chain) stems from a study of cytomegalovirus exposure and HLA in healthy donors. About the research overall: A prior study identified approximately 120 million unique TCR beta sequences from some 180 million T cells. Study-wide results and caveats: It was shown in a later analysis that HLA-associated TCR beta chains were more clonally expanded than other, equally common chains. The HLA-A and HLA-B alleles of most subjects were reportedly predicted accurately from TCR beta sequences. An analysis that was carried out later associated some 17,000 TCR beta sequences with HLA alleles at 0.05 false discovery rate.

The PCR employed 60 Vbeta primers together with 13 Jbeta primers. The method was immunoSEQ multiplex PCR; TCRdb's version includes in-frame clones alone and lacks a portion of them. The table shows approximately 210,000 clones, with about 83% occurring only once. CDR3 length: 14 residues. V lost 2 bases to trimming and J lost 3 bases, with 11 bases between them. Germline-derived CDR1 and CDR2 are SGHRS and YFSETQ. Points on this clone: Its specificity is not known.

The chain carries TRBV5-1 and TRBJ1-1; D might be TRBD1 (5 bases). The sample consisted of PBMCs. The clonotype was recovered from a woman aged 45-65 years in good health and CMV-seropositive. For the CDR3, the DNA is TGCGCCAGCAGCTTCGGGGAGGGGTACACTGAAGCTTTCTTT. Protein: CASSFGEGYTEAFF.